This passage covers 30 T cell receptor beta chains from one sample sequenced in a study of cytomegalovirus exposure and HLA in healthy donors. PCR used 60 Vbeta primers and 13 Jbeta primers. The data were produced by immunoSEQ multiplex PCR, yet TCRdb's version contains in-frame clones alone and is incomplete. The data contain some 56,000 clones, about four fifths of them singletons. The sequencing input was PBMCs. Receptor source: a woman between 40 and 55 years old in good health and CMV-seronegative.

The rearrangement joins TRBV15 to TRBJ2-5; 8 bases are a match to TRBD1. After removal of 1 base from V and 5 bases from J, the junction contained 6 bases not matched to a gene. The CDR3 runs to 15 residues. Germline assignment: CDR1 LNHNV and CDR2 YYDKDF (reference sequence). The CDR3 bases are TGTGCCACCAGCAGAGGAGGACAGGGAGCGGAGACCCAGTACTTC. Translation: CATSRGGQGAETQYF.

The V gene is TRBV5-4, the J gene TRBJ1-2; D ambiguous. This CDR3 has 15 residues. Trimming shortened V by 1 base and J by 1 base, and 11 bases separated the two germline ends. Germline V CDR1 and CDR2: SGHNT, YYREEE (reference sequence). CDR3 region: CASSLYLTNNYGYTF. DNA of the CDR3: TGTGCCAGCAGCTTGTATCTGACTAATAACTATGGCTACACCTTC.

This chain links TRBV5-4 with TRBJ2-5; 14 positions match TRBD2. CDR1 is SGHNT, CDR2 YYREEE, per germline (reference sequence). The CDR3 is 19 amino acids. V lost 3 bases to trimming and J lost 3 bases; unmatched junction nucleotides: 13. The CDR3 DNA reads as TGTGCCAGCAGCTATCGACTAGCGGGAGGGCCTAGGGCGGAAGAGACCCAGTACTTC. It encodes CASSYRLAGGPRAEETQYF. The whole variable domain, remainder taken from reference TRBV5-4 and TRBJ2-5, is ETGVTQSPTHLIKTRGQQVTLRCSSQSGHNTVSWYQQALGQGPQFIFQYYREEENGRGNFPPRFSGLQFPNYSSELNVNALELDDSALYLCASSYRLAGGPRAEETQYFGPGTRLLVL.

The chain combines TRBV7-2 with TRBJ2-5; 10 bases are a match to TRBD2. The CDR3 consists of 18 residues. V lost 1 base to trimming and J lost 2 bases; unmatched junction nucleotides: 10. Germline V gene lookup returns CDR1 SGHTA and CDR2 FQGNSA. CDR3 DNA: TGTGCCAGCAGCTTAGGCCTAGCGGGAGCTACATTACAAGAGACCCAGTACTTC. Its protein is CASSLGLAGATLQETQYF.

The rearrangement uses TRBV7-9 and TRBJ1-6; D unresolved. Germline V gene lookup returns CDR1 SEHNR and CDR2 FQNEAQ (reference sequence). Trimming took off 5 bases at V and 6 bases at J, with 14 bases between the two ends. The CDR3 length is 15 residues. The CDR3: CASSVTPAINSPLHF. CDR3 coding DNA: TGTGCCAGCAGCGTGACTCCCGCTATTAATTCACCCCTCCACTTT.

The CDR3 reads CASSQSGAGGANVLTF. As DNA, the CDR3 is TGCGCCAGCAGCCAGTCAGGGGCAGGTGGGGCCAACGTCCTGACTTTC. The chain has TRBV5-1 and TRBJ2-6, with D possibly TRBD1 on 6 matching bases. CDR1 is SGHRS and CDR2 is YFSETQ in the germline V gene. Deletions cut 4 bases from V and 3 bases from J, with 14 bases between. The CDR3 loop spans 16 amino acids.

The gene calls are TRBV27 and TRBJ2-1; TRBD2 matches 9 bases. The CDR3 totals 15 residues. Germline V gene lookup returns CDR1 MNHEY and CDR2 SMNVEV (reference sequence). V gave up 5 bases and J gave up 2 bases; unmatched junction bases: 4. The CDR3 protein is CASSKLAGTYNEQFF. The CDR3 DNA is TGTGCCAGCAGTAAGCTAGCGGGAACCTACAATGAGCAGTTCTTC.

V is TRBV5-4 and J is TRBJ2-1; D gene uncertain. The CDR3 is 14 residues long. Trimming removed 0 bases at V and 6 bases at J, with 10 bases between. Germline V gene sequence: CDR1 SGHNT, CDR2 YYREEE (reference sequence). CDR3 protein: CASSLAEFVNEQFF. CDR3 bases: TGTGCCAGCAGCTTGGCCGAGTTCGTCAATGAGCAGTTCTTC.

The rearrangement links TRBV2 to TRBJ2-3; 10 positions match TRBD2. This CDR3 comprises 15 residues. Germline CDR1 and CDR2: SNHLY and FYNNEI. J was trimmed by 5 bases and V by 4 bases; bases with no gene match: 6. The CDR3 here is CASSVPAGGVDTQYF. CDR3 bases: TGTGCCAGCAGTGTCCCAGCGGGAGGGGTAGATACGCAGTATTTT.

The V and J genes are TRBV18 and TRBJ2-2; the match to TRBD1 covers 7 bases. CDR1 and CDR2 from the germline V gene are KGHSH and LQKENI. The CDR3 loop spans 17 amino acids. Trimming removed 5 bases from V and 0 bases from J; junction bases left unmatched: 9. The CDR3 region is CASSSRTGDSNTGELFF. The CDR3 DNA is TGTGCCAGCTCATCCCGGACAGGAGACTCGAACACCGGGGAGCTGTTTTTT.

The chain links TRBV7-8 to TRBJ2-7; 9 nucleotides agree with TRBD1. The CDR3 has 15 residues. CDR1 SGHVS and CDR2 FQNEAQ come from the germline V gene. J gave up 6 bases and V 5 bases, and 11 bases lay outside the gene matches. Here the CDR3 reads CASSPEGQGTGEQYF. DNA of the CDR3: TGTGCCAGCAGCCCGGAGGGACAGGGAACAGGCGAGCAGTACTTC.

The chain links TRBV5-1 to TRBJ2-1; TRBD2 matches 12 bases. Germline V gene lookup returns CDR1 SGHRS and CDR2 YFSETQ. CDR3 length: 15 residues. V shed 1 base and J 9 bases; nucleotides not matched to a gene: 5. CDR3 sequence: CASSLSTSGSGEQFF. CDR3 DNA: TGCGCCAGCAGCTTGTCGACTAGCGGGAGTGGTGAGCAGTTCTTC.

This clone turned up a few times. The chain is built from TRBV19 and TRBJ2-5; maybe TRBD1 (5 bases). Trimming pared 3 bases from V and 4 bases from J, leaving 12 bases between. Germline CDR1 is LNHDA and CDR2 is SQIVND (reference sequence). CDR3 size: 14 residues. For the CDR3, the DNA is TGTGCCAGTAGTATTCAGGGTACGAGAGAGACCCAGTACTTC. Translating gives CASSIQGTRETQYF.

The count of this clone is one. This chain uses TRBV11-2 with TRBJ2-5, with D hard to call. Trimming removed 1 base at V and 5 bases at J, with 11 bases between. The CDR3 consists of 14 residues. Germline-derived CDR1 and CDR2 are SGHAT and FQNNGV. Here the CDR3 reads CASSLVRSAETQYF. The CDR3 region has the DNA TGTGCCAGCAGCTTAGTTCGGAGTGCCGAGACCCAGTACTTC.

A note on this clone: The junction and the germline gene differ at one end; a read error may be behind it. The J gene is TRBJ1-6, the V gene TRBV5-1, with 12 bases matching TRBD1. The germline V gene encodes CDR1 SGHRS and CDR2 YFSETQ. This CDR3 region has 15 residues. DNA for the CDR3: TGCACCAGCGGGACAGGGGGCGGTTGGAATTCACCCCTCCACTTT. Translating gives CTSGTGGGWNSPLHF.

The chain uses TRBV21-1 and TRBJ2-5; the table's D gene call, TRBD2, was not cross checked with the DNA. The J call may be incorrect, as the DNA end agrees better with TRBJ2-7. TRBV21-1 counts as a pseudogene. The CDR3 covers 23 residues. The CDR3 bases are TGTGCCAGCAGCAAACCTCGGTTGGAATCCGAGACCGGGACTAGCGGGAGGAACGACGAGCAGTACTTC. Translation: CASSKPRLESETGTSGRNDEQYF.

The chain has TRBV4-3 and TRBJ2-7; a possible D gene is TRBD1 (6 bases). Trimming took off 0 bases at V and 6 bases at J, with 12 bases between the two ends. This CDR3 region has 14 residues. Germline V gene sequence: CDR1 LGHNA, CDR2 YSLEER. Here the CDR3 DNA reads TGCGCCAGCAGCCAAGACGGCAGGGGCTCCGAGCAGTACTTC. It translates to CASSQDGRGSEQYF.

The rearrangement uses TRBV5-1 and TRBJ2-1; D is perhaps TRBD2 (6 bases). The length of the CDR3 is 13 residues. Germline assignment: CDR1 SGHRS and CDR2 YFSETQ. Between the trimmed V and J ends, which lost 5 bases and 10 bases, there was a span of 16 bases. The CDR3 spells CASRSGDAGEQFF. CDR3 nucleotide sequence: TGCGCCAGCAGGTCGGGAGACGCAGGCGAGCAGTTCTTC.

This clone showed up just a few times. The chain joins TRBV5-1 to TRBJ1-1; 10 bases are a match to TRBD1. The CDR3 length is 15 residues. The J segment lost 1 base and the V segment lost 4 bases, leaving 4 bases of the junction unmatched. Germline V gene sequence: CDR1 SGHRS, CDR2 YFSETQ. The CDR3 protein is CASSLRTGGNTEAFF. CDR3 bases: TGCGCCAGCAGCCTCCGGACAGGGGGGAACACTGAAGCTTTCTTT.

The chain combines TRBV28 with TRBJ2-1, with D maybe TRBD2 (7 bases). The germline gives CDR1 MDHEN, CDR2 SYDVKM. V lost 3 bases, J lost 0 bases, and 12 bases lay in between. This CDR3 has 16 amino acids. The CDR3 loop is CASSLGGLRSYNEQFF. As DNA, the CDR3 is TGTGCCAGCAGTTTGGGGGGGCTTCGCTCCTACAATGAGCAGTTCTTC. The complete variable domain, with remaining parts taken from reference TRBV28 and TRBJ2-1, reads DVKVTQSSRYLVKRTGEKVFLECVQDMDHENMFWYRQDPGLGLRLIYFSYDVKMKEKGDIPEGYSVSREKKERFSLILESASTNQTSMYLCASSLGGLRSYNEQFFGPGTRLTVL.

The chain is built from TRBV6-7 and TRBJ2-3; 8 nucleotides agree with TRBD2. TRBV6-7 is identified as an open reading frame with a role that is uncertain. V shed 9 bases, J shed 0 bases, and the junction held 8 bases outside the gene matches. The CDR3 has 15 residues. The CDR3 region is CASTSTSGSTDTQYF. The CDR3, as DNA: TGTGCCAGTACTTCTACTAGCGGTAGCACAGATACGCAGTATTTT.

The chain is built from TRBV6-1 and TRBJ2-7; TRBD1 agrees at 9 bases. V lost 1 base and J lost 2; bases outside the gene matches: 0. The CDR3 has 14 residues. Germline CDR1 MNHNS, CDR2 SASEGT. CDR3 DNA sequence: TGTGCCAGCAGTGAAGGGACAGGGGCCTACGAGCAGTACTTC. Amino acids: CASSEGTGAYEQYF.

This clone was seen once. This chain joins TRBV19 and TRBJ2-3; possible D gene TRBD1, 7 bases. The V gene's germline CDR1 is LNHDA and CDR2 SQIVND (reference sequence). The CDR3 is 12 amino acids. Trimming stripped 5 bases from V and 8 bases from J, with 11 bases between. The CDR3 loop is CASSGQGGTQYF. For the CDR3, the DNA is TGTGCCAGTAGTGGCCAGGGGGGTACGCAGTATTTT.

This chain connects TRBV18 to TRBJ2-1, with D perhaps TRBD1 (5 bases). Germline CDR1 KGHSH, CDR2 LQKENI. The CDR3 is 15 residues long. V was pared by 2 bases and J by 4 bases, with 12 bases between. CDR3 sequence (DNA): TGTGCCAGCTCACCATGGACACCTGATTACAATGAGCAGTTCTTC. Translated, it gives CASSPWTPDYNEQFF. Using reference TRBV18 and TRBJ2-1 for the parts outside the CDR3, the full variable domain is NAGVMQNPRHLVRRRGQEARLRCSPMKGHSHVYWYRQLPEEGLKFMVYLQKENIIDESGMPKERFSAEFPKEGPSILRIQQVVRGDSAAYFCASSPWTPDYNEQFFGPGTRLTVL.

For the CDR3, the DNA is TGTGCCAGCAGCTTGTCTTATGGGGCAGACACAACCTACGAGCAGTACTTC. This encodes CASSLSYGADTTYEQYF. The chain joins TRBV13 to TRBJ2-7, with D perhaps TRBD1 (5 bases). The CDR3 has 17 residues. Trimming cost V 3 bases and J 2 bases, with 20 bases left between them. Germline loops: CDR1 PRHDT, CDR2 FYEKMQ (reference sequence).

The J gene is TRBJ2-2, the V gene TRBV18; D not certain. The germline V gene encodes CDR1 KGHSH and CDR2 LQKENI. This CDR3 is 15 amino acids long. V was pared by 2 bases and J by 6 bases, with 13 bases between. For the CDR3, the DNA is TGTGCCAGCTCACCATTGCTAGAACGTGCCGGGGAGCTGTTTTTT. Translation: CASSPLLERAGELFF.

The genes are TRBV5-5 and TRBJ1-2; 7 bases match TRBD1. The CDR3 is 13 residues long. V gave up 4 bases and J gave up 3 bases; unmatched junction bases: 3. CDR1 and CDR2 (germline): SGHKS, YYEKEE (reference sequence). CDR3 coding DNA: TGTGCCAGCAGCCGCACAGGGGACTATGGCTACACCTTC. It encodes CASSRTGDYGYTF.

This clone was detected only once. V and J are TRBV27 and TRBJ2-5, with 8 bases aligning to TRBD2. V was pared by 3 bases and J by 5 bases, with 5 bases of the junction left unmatched. The CDR3 has 14 residues. From germline, CDR1 is MNHEY and CDR2 SMNVEV (reference sequence). CDR3 region: CASSFKRGRETQYF. The CDR3 coding sequence is TGTGCCAGCAGTTTTAAGCGGGGGCGGGAGACCCAGTACTTC.

The chain links TRBV25-1 to TRBJ2-1, with D possibly TRBD2 on 7 matching bases. V lost 2 bases, J lost 0 bases, and 17 bases lay in between. CDR3 length: 18 amino acids. The V gene's germline CDR1 is MGHDK and CDR2 SYGVNS. As DNA, the CDR3 is TGTGCCAGCAGTGAAGATCTCCAAGGGGGGGGCTCCTACAATGAGCAGTTCTTC. Amino acids: CASSEDLQGGGSYNEQFF.

The V call is TRBV7-3, the J call TRBJ1-3, with D hard to call. The CDR3 runs 15 residues. Trimming stripped 2 bases from V and 3 bases from J, with 11 bases between. CDR1 and CDR2 (germline): SGHTA, FQGTGA. Written as DNA, the CDR3 is TGTGCCAGCAGCTTAGGAGGAGGTGGTGGAAACACCATATATTTT. It codes for CASSLGGGGGNTIYF.